A single sample gave rise to the 23 T cell receptor beta chains below, sequenced in a study of blood T cell repertoires in COVID-19. Sequenced by immunoSEQ multiplex PCR; TCRdb stores in-frame clones only, minus some. The table includes about 150,000 clones, about 85% detected once. The sample taken for sequencing was peripheral blood. The receptors were gathered from a woman between 65 and 79 years old with acute or convalescent COVID-19.

The chain links TRBV29-1 to TRBJ1-6, with no clear D. The CDR3 is 13 amino acids. The germline V gene encodes CDR1 SQVTM and CDR2 ANQGSEA. The V and J ends lost 8 bases and 0 bases respectively, with 8 bases between them. In nucleotides, the CDR3 is TGCAGCATGAAGAGCTCCTATAATTCACCCCTCCACTTT. Its protein product is CSMKSSYNSPLHF.

V and J are TRBV7-8 and TRBJ2-2, with D possibly matching TRBD2 (6 bases). CDR3 length: 19 residues. V lost 3 bases to trimming and J lost 3 bases, with 23 bases between them. From germline, CDR1 is SGHVS and CDR2 FQNEAQ. CDR3 nucleotide sequence: TGTGCCAGCAGCTTTCTGGTGGGACTTGGCAGGAACGACACCGGGGAGCTGTTTTTT. Residues: CASSFLVGLGRNDTGELFF.

This chain connects TRBV3-1 (or the pseudogene TRBV3-2) to TRBJ2-2; 11 positions agree with TRBD1. Germline V CDR1 and CDR2: LGHDT, YNNKEL (reference sequence). V shed 0 bases, J shed 8 bases, and the junction held 8 bases outside the gene matches. This CDR3 contains 17 residues. The CDR3 sequence is CASSQDKGQGGSGELFF. Here the CDR3 DNA reads TGTGCCAGCAGCCAAGATAAGGGACAGGGGGGCTCAGGGGAGCTGTTTTTT.

This clone was detected once. The V gene is TRBV19, the J gene TRBJ2-1; 7 bases are a match to TRBD1. Germline trimming cut 6 bases from V and 4 bases from J; bases unmatched to any gene: 12. The CDR3 consists of 16 residues. Looked up from germline, CDR1 is LNHDA and CDR2 is SQIVND (reference sequence). The CDR3 sequence: CASSTERDSVYNEQFF. As DNA, the CDR3 is TGTGCCAGTAGCACAGAAAGGGACAGCGTGTACAATGAGCAGTTCTTC.

This clone was seen just once. The gene calls are TRBV7-2 and TRBJ2-1, with D tentatively TRBD2 (6 bases). V gave up 0 bases and J gave up 9 bases, with 15 bases separating them. The CDR3 has 15 residues. Germline lookup yields CDR1 SGHTA and CDR2 FQGNSA. CDR3 amino acids: CASSLALLALGEQFF. Written as DNA, the CDR3 is TGTGCCAGCAGCTTAGCGCTTCTAGCGTTGGGTGAGCAGTTCTTC.

This clone appeared a few times. The chain joins TRBV4-3 to TRBJ1-2; D is possibly TRBD1 (6 bases). The CDR3 spans 17 residues. The germline V gene encodes CDR1 LGHNA and CDR2 YSLEER. Trimming shortened V by 1 base and J by 7 bases, and 22 bases separated the two germline ends. The CDR3 DNA is TGCGCCAGCAGCCAAGGTCCGTCACAGGGATGGGAGAGTGGCTACACCTTC. This encodes CASSQGPSQGWESGYTF.

CDR3 amino acids: CASSQGSAGGSAPLHF. The CDR3 DNA is TGTGCCAGCAGCCAAGGGTCCGCAGGGGGCTCCGCACCCCTCCACTTT. This rearrangement joins TRBV14 to TRBJ1-6; TRBD1 aligns across 8 bases. V shed 1 base, J shed 11 bases, and the junction held 10 bases outside the gene matches. In germline, CDR1 is SGHDN, CDR2 FVKESK. This CDR3 contains 16 residues.

The rearrangement links TRBV4-2 to TRBJ1-4; possible D gene TRBD1, 5 bases. Trimming took off 4 bases at V and 2 bases at J, with 11 bases between the two ends. Looked up from germline, CDR1 is LGHNA and CDR2 is YNFKEQ. This CDR3 has 15 amino acids. The CDR3 is CASSRGEGTNEKLFF. The CDR3 nucleotides read TGTGCCAGCAGCCGAGGGGAGGGGACTAATGAAAAACTGTTTTTT.

The chain recombines TRBV9 with TRBJ1-1, with D possibly matching TRBD1 (6 bases). V lost 0 bases to trimming and J lost 3 bases, with 9 bases between them. Germline lookup yields CDR1 SGDLS and CDR2 YYNGEE. The CDR3 has 14 amino acids. The CDR3 DNA reads TGTGCCAGCAGCGTAGGGGGGCGGGACACTGAAGCTTTCTTT. This sequence encodes CASSVGGRDTEAFF.

V and J are TRBV5-4 and TRBJ1-2; 7 bases line up with TRBD1. Per the germline V gene, CDR1 is SGHNT and CDR2 is YYREEE (reference sequence). J lost 5 bases, V lost 1 base, and 5 bases had no gene match. The CDR3 length is 14 residues. The CDR3: CASSLQGVGYGYTF. The CDR3 coding sequence is TGTGCCAGCAGCTTGCAGGGGGTAGGATATGGCTACACCTTC. The full variable domain, its missing parts supplied by reference TRBV5-4 and TRBJ1-2, is ETGVTQSPTHLIKTRGQQVTLRCSSQSGHNTVSWYQQALGQGPQFIFQYYREEENGRGNFPPRFSGLQFPNYSSELNVNALELDDSALYLCASSLQGVGYGYTFGSGTRLTVV.

Of note for this clone: Other DNA sequences in the sample encode the same CDR3. The chain uses TRBV30 and TRBJ1-5; 7 positions match TRBD1. Germline V gene data show CDR1 as GTSNPN and CDR2 as SVGIG (reference sequence). The CDR3 extends over 13 amino acids. With V trimmed by 0 bases and J by 4 bases, 0 bases remained unmatched. The CDR3 loop reads CAWSVQGNQPQHF. The CDR3 nucleotides read TGTGCCTGGAGTGTACAGGGGAATCAGCCCCAGCATTTT.

The gene calls are TRBV7-8 and TRBJ1-5, with 9 bases identical to TRBD1. The CDR3 extends over 16 amino acids. With V trimmed by 0 bases and J by 7 bases, 7 bases remained unmatched. CDR1 is SGHVS and CDR2 is FQNEAQ in the germline V gene. CDR3 in DNA: TGTGCCAGCAGCTTAGCGCTTGGGACAGGGCACCAGCCCCAGCATTTT. The encoded protein is CASSLALGTGHQPQHF.

This chain connects TRBV29-1 to TRBJ1-2; D possibly corresponds to TRBD1 (5 bases). V was cut by 1 base and J by 0 bases, with 9 bases left in between. Germline V gene data show CDR1 as SQVTM and CDR2 as ANQGSEA. The CDR3 length is 14 residues. For the CDR3, the DNA is TGCAGCGTTGAAGGGGGGACTACTAACTATGGCTACACCTTC. It specifies CSVEGGTTNYGYTF.

The V and J genes are TRBV18 and TRBJ2-7; TRBD2 matches at 12 bases. The CDR3 has 18 amino acids. V gave up 0 bases and J gave up 2 bases; unmatched junction bases: 8. Looked up from germline, CDR1 is KGHSH and CDR2 is LQKENI. CDR3 loop: CASSPPVFLAGGPYEQYF. The CDR3 nucleotides read TGTGCCAGCTCACCACCTGTCTTTCTAGCGGGGGGGCCCTACGAGCAGTACTTC.

This chain's CDR3 is CASGLIASPLHF. The CDR3 DNA is TGTGCTAGTGGTTTAATAGCTTCACCCCTCCACTTT. The rearrangement joins TRBV12-5 to TRBJ1-6; no reliable D call. This CDR3 comprises 12 residues. The germline CDR1 and CDR2 sequences are LGHNT and FRNRAP. Trimming stripped 3 bases from V and 9 bases from J, with 6 bases between.

Written as DNA, the CDR3 is TGTGCCAGTAGTATAAATCTTTGGCCCCAGCATTTT. It is translated as CASSINLWPQHF. J is TRBJ1-5 and V is TRBV19; D is ambiguous. Trimming removed 2 bases at V and 9 bases at J, with 8 bases between. The germline CDR1 and CDR2 sequences are LNHDA and SQIVND (reference sequence). This CDR3 spans 12 amino acids. Based on the CDR3 plus reference TRBV19 and TRBJ1-5, the full variable domain is DGGITQSPKYLFRKEGQNVTLSCEQNLNHDAMYWYRQDPGQGLRLIYYSQIVNDFQKGDIAEGYSVSREKKESFPLTVTSAQKNPTAFYLCASSINLWPQHFGDGTRLSIL.

The chain is built from TRBV28 and TRBJ1-4; 10 bases agree with TRBD1. CDR1 and CDR2 from the germline V gene are MDHEN and SYDVKM. V lost 0 bases, J lost 8 bases, and 9 bases stayed unmatched. The CDR3 spans 17 residues. The CDR3 DNA sequence: TGTGCCAGCAGTTTATGGACCGGGACAGGGGTTCGGGAAAAACTGTTTTTT. This translates into CASSLWTGTGVREKLFF.

V gene TRBV15 combines with J gene TRBJ2-7; D uncertain. Trimming pared 4 bases from V and 3 bases from J, leaving 13 bases between. Germline V CDR1 and CDR2: LNHNV, YYDKDF (reference sequence). The CDR3 totals 14 residues. CDR3 sequence reads: CATSTGVTNYEQYV. The CDR3 DNA reads as TGTGCCACCAGCACAGGCGTCACAAACTACGAGCAGTACGTC.

This clone appeared once. The rearrangement uses TRBV30 and TRBJ1-6; TRBD1 matches 10 bases. Germline-derived CDR1 and CDR2 are GTSNPN and SVGIG (reference sequence). The CDR3 extends over 14 amino acids. V shed 8 bases and J 10 bases; nucleotides not matched to a gene: 11. DNA of the CDR3: TGTGCCACCATGGGACAGGGGTTTCGGTCACCCCTCCACTTT. The encoded protein is CATMGQGFRSPLHF.

The chain couples TRBV3-1 (or the pseudogene TRBV3-2) to TRBJ1-1; tentatively, D is TRBD1 (5 bases). This CDR3 region has 14 residues. Germline CDR1 is LGHDT and CDR2 is YNNKEL (reference sequence). The germline V and J ends were trimmed by 3 bases and 10 bases, with 18 bases remaining between them. CDR3 sequence reads: CASSQNTAGVRAFF. CDR3 nucleotide sequence: TGTGCCAGCAGCCAGAACACCGCGGGGGTTAGAGCTTTCTTT.

The chain carries TRBV6-6 and TRBJ1-2; tentative D call: TRBD1 (6 bases). Between the trimmed V and J ends, which lost 0 bases and 2 bases, there was a span of 7 bases. Germline V lookup: CDR1 MNHNY, CDR2 SVGAGI (reference sequence). There are 14 residues in the CDR3. The CDR3 spells CASSYSTGNYGYTF. The CDR3, as DNA: TGTGCCAGCAGTTACTCTACAGGGAACTATGGCTACACCTTC.

The table lists this clone with a few counts. The chain links TRBV6-5 to TRBJ1-2, with 7 bases lining up with TRBD1. V shed 3 bases and J 4 bases; nucleotides not matched to a gene: 11. Germline V lookup: CDR1 MNHEY, CDR2 SVGAGI. The CDR3 is made up of 16 amino acids. CDR3 residues: CASSYMGQSRSYGYTF. CDR3 sequence (DNA): TGTGCCAGCAGTTATATGGGACAGAGTCGCAGCTATGGCTACACCTTC.

This rearrangement joins TRBV11-2 to TRBJ1-2, with a possible D match to TRBD1 (6 bases). V lost 1 base and J lost 10, with 16 bases in between. The CDR3 length is 14 residues. The V gene's germline CDR1 is SGHAT and CDR2 FQNNGV. In nucleotides, the CDR3 is TGTGCCAGCAGCTTAGGTTGGACAGTGTCTGACTACACCTTC. This gives the protein CASSLGWTVSDYTF.